The clone carrying this T cell receptor (beta chain) was detected many times. Its antigen is as yet unknown. Germline CDR1 is MDHEN and CDR2 is SYDVKM. V shed 4 bases and J shed 5 bases, with 11 bases lying between them. This CDR3 spans 13 amino acids. The data are from a study of spatial heterogeneity in lung cancer. Study observations and caveats: Tumors with more nonsynonymous mutations had more expanded intratumoral alpha and beta TCRs.

TCRdb reprocessed the 5' RACE reads with MiXCR, giving one entry per CDR3 protein. Of roughly 18,000 distinct CDR3 sequences in the sample, roughly 7% were seen once. Time point in this sample: sample taken at primary tumor resection. Unsorted tumor, nontumor lung tissue or cryopreserved PBMC supplied the whole RNA. Sequenced here: lung tumor tissue, sampled at surgery. The source of this sequence is a female donor with early-stage non-small cell lung cancer. The chain employs TRBV28 and TRBJ1-1, with a weak D call TRBD1 (5 bases). The DNA of the CDR3 is TGTGCCAGCAGTTGGGGCGCGAGAACTGAAGCTTTCTTT. Translation: CASSWGARTEAFF.